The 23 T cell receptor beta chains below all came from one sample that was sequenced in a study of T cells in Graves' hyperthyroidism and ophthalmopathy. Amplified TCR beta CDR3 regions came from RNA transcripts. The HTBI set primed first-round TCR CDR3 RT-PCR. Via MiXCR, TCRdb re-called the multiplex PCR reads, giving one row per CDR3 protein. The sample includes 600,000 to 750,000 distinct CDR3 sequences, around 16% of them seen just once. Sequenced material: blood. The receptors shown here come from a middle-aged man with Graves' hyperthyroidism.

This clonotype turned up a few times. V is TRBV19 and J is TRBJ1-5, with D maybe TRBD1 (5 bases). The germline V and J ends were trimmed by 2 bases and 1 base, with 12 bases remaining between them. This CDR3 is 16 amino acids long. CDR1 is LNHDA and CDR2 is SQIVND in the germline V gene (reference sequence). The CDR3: CASSIRVGDSNQPQHF. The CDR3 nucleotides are TGTGCCAGTAGTATAAGGGTAGGGGACAGCAATCAGCCCCAGCATTTT.

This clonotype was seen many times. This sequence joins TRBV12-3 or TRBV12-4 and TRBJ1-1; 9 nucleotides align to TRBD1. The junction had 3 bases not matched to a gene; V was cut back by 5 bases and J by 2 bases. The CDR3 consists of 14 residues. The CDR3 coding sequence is TGTGCCAGCAGTCGACAGGGGGGAAACACTGAAGCTTTCTTT. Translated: CASSRQGGNTEAFF.

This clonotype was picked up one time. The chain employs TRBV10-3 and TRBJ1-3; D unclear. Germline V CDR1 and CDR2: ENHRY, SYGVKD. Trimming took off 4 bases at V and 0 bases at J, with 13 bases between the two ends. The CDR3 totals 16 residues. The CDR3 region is CAISGSRLSSGNTIYF. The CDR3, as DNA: TGTGCCATCAGTGGGTCCCGACTTAGCTCTGGAAACACCATATATTTT.

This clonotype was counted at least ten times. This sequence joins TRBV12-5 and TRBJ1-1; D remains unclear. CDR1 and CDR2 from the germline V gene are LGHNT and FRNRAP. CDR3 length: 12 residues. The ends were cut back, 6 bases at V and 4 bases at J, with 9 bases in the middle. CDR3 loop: CASGIGFTEAFF. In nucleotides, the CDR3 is TGTGCTAGTGGGATTGGGTTCACTGAAGCTTTCTTT. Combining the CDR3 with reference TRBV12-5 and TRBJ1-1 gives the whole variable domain DARVTQTPRHKVTEMGQEVTMRCQPILGHNTVFWYRQTMMQGLELLAYFRNRAPLDDSGMPKDRFSAEMPDATLATLKIQPSEPRDSAVYFCASGIGFTEAFFGQGTRLTVV.

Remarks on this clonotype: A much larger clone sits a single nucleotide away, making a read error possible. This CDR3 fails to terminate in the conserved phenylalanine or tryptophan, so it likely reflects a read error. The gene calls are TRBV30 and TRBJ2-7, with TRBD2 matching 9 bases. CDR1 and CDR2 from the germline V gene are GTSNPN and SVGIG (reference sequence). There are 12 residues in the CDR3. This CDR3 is CALVAGVHEQYL. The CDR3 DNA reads TGTGCGTTAGTAGCGGGAGTACACGAGCAGTACCTC.

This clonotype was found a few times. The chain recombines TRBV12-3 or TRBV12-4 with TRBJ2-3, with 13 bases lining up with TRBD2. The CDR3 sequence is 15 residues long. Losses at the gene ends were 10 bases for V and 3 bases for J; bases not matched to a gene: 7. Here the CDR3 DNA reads TGTGCCACATCAAGGACTAGCGGGAGAACAGATACGCAGTATTTT. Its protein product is CATSRTSGRTDTQYF.

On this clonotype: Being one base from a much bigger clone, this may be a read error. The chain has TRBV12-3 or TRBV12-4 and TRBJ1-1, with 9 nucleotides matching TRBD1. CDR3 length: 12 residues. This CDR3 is CTSSYTGGEAFF. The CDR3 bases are TGTACCAGCAGTTATACAGGGGGCGAAGCTTTCTTT.

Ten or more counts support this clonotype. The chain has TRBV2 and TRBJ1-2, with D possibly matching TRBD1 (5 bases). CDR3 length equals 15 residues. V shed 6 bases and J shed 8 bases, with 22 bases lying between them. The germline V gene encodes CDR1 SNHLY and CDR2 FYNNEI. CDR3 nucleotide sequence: TGTGCCAGCAGGAAACAGGACGGCTATGTGTACGGCTACACCTTC. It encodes CASRKQDGYVYGYTF.

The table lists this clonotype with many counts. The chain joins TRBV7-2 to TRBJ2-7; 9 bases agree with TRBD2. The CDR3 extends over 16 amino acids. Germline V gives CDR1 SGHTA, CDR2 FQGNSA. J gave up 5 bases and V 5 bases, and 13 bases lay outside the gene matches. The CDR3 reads CASSVKGSGSTHEQYF. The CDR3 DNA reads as TGTGCCAGCAGCGTAAAGGGTAGCGGGAGCACACACGAGCAGTACTTC.

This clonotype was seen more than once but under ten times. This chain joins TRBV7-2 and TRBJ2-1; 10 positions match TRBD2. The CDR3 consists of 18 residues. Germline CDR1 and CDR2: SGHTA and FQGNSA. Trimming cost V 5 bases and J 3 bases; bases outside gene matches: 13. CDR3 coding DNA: TGTGCCAGCAGCCGACAACCTCAAGCGGGAGGGTACTACAATGAGCAGTTCTTC. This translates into CASSRQPQAGGYYNEQFF.

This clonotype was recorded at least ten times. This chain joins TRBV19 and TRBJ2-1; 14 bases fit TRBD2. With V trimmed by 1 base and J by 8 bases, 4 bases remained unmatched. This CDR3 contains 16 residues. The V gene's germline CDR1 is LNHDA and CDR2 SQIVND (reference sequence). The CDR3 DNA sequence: TGTGCCAGTAGTATAGTAGGGACTAGCGGGAGTGATGAGCAGTTCTTC. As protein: CASSIVGTSGSDEQFF.

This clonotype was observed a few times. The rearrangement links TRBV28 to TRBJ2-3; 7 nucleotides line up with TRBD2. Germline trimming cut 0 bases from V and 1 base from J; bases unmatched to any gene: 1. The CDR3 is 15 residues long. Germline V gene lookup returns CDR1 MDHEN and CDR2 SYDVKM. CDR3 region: CASSLWLAGTDTQYF. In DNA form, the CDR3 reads TGTGCCAGCAGTTTATGGCTAGCGGGCACAGATACGCAGTATTTT.

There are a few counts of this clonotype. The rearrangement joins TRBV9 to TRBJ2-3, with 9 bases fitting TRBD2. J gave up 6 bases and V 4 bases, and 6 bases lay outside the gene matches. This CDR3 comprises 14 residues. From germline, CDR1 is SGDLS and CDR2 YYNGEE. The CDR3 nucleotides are TGTGCCAGCAGCCCGAGGACTAGCGTGGATACGCAGTATTTT. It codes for CASSPRTSVDTQYF.

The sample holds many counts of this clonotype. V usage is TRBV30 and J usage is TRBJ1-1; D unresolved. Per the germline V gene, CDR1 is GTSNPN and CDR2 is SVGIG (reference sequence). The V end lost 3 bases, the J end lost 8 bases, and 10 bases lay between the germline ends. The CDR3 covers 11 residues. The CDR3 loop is CAWSQWEEAFF. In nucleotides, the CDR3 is TGTGCCTGGAGCCAATGGGAGGAAGCTTTCTTT.

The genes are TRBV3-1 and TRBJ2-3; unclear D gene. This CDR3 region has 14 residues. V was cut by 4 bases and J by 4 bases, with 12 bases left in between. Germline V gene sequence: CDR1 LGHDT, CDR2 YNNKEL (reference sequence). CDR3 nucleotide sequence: TGTGCCAGCAGCCTAGACCTAGTACCAGATACGCAGTATTTT. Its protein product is CASSLDLVPDTQYF.

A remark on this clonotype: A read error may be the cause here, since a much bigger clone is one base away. CDR3 residues: CASSGPGLARNNDQFF. In DNA, the CDR3 is TGTGCCAGCAGCGGCCCTGGACTAGCGAGAAACAATGATCAGTTCTTC. This chain uses TRBV11-2 with TRBJ2-1; 9 bases align to TRBD2. The CDR3 has 16 amino acids. The germline V gene has CDR1 SGHAT and CDR2 FQNNGV. Full variable domain (missing parts from reference TRBV11-2 and TRBJ2-1): EAGVAQSPRYKIIEKRQSVAFWCNPISGHATLYWYQQILGQGPKLLIQFQNNGVVDDSQLPKDRFSAERLKGVDSTLKIQPAKLEDSAVYLCASSGPGLARNNDQFFGPGTRLTVL.

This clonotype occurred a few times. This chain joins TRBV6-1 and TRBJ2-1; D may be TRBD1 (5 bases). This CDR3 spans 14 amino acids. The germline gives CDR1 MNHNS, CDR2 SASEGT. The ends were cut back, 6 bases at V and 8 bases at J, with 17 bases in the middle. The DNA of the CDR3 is TGTGCCAGCAGCCTGAAAGGGGTTGAGGATGAGCAGTTCTTC. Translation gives CASSLKGVEDEQFF.

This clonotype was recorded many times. The CDR3 here is CASSSPSSGRSYEQYF. In DNA, the CDR3 is TGTGCCAGCAGTTCCCCAAGTAGCGGGAGGTCCTACGAGCAGTACTTC. The chain has TRBV27 and TRBJ2-7; 10 bases align to TRBD2. Germline CDR1 is MNHEY and CDR2 is SMNVEV (reference sequence). V was pared by 4 bases and J by 1 base, with 7 bases of the junction left unmatched. The CDR3 runs 16 residues.

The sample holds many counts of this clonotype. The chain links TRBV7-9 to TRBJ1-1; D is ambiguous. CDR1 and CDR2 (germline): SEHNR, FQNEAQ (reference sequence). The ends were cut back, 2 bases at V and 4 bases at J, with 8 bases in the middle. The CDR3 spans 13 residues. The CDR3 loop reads CASSLSPPTEAFF. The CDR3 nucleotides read TGTGCCAGCAGCTTATCTCCCCCCACTGAAGCTTTCTTT.

The CDR3 spells CASGSGEPYNEQFF. The CDR3 nucleotides read TGCGCCAGCGGGAGCGGGGAACCATACAATGAGCAGTTCTTC. This rearrangement joins TRBV10-1 to TRBJ2-1; TRBD2 agrees at 7 bases. Germline lookup yields CDR1 WNHNN and CDR2 SYGVQD (reference sequence). This CDR3 has 14 amino acids. Trimming cost V 8 bases and J 4 bases; bases outside gene matches: 8.

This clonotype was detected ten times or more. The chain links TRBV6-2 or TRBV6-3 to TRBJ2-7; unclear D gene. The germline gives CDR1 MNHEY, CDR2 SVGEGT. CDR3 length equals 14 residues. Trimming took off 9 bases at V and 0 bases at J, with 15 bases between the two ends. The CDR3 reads CASRRSTDSYEQYF. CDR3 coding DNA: TGTGCCAGTCGGAGATCGACTGACTCCTACGAGCAGTACTTC.

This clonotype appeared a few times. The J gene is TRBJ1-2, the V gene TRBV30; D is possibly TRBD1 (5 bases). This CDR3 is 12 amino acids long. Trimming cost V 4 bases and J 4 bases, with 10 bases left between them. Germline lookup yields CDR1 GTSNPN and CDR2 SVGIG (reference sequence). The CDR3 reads CAWTAGPYGYTF. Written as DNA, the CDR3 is TGTGCCTGGACAGCAGGGCCCTATGGCTACACCTTC.

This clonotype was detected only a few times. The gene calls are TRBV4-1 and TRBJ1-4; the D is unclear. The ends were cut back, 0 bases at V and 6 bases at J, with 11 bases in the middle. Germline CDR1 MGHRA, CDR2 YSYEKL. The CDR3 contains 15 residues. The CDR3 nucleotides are TGCGCCAGCAGCCAAGAGGGCAGGAATCATGAAAAACTGTTTTTT. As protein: CASSQEGRNHEKLFF.